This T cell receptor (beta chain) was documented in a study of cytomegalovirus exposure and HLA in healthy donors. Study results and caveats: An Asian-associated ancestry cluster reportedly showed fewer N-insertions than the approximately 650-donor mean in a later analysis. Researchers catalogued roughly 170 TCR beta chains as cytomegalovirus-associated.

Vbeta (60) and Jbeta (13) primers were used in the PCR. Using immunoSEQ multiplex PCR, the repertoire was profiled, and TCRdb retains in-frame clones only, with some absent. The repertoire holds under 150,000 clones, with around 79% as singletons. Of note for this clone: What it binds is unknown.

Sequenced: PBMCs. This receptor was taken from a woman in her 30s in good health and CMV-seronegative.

CDR3 sequence reads: CASSGRQRHYGYTF. In DNA, the CDR3 is TGTGCCAGCAGCGGTAGGCAGAGGCACTATGGCTACACCTTC. The rearrangement joins TRBV5-6 to TRBJ1-2, with D unclear. Germline CDR1 SGHDT, CDR2 YYEEEE. With 4 bases removed from V and 3 bases from J, the gap between germline ends came to 13 bases. This CDR3 spans 14 amino acids. The full variable domain, with the rest looked up from reference TRBV5-6 and TRBJ1-2, is DAGVTQSPTHLIKTRGQQVTLRCSPKSGHDTVSWYQQALGQGPQFIFQYYEEEERQRGNFPDRFSGHQFPNYSSELNVNALLLGDSALYLCASSGRQRHYGYTFGSGTRLTVV.